The following is a TCR beta chain sequence with its context. The target antigen is unknown. These data come from a study of T cell repertoires in cytomegalovirus infection. Study details: Public TCR beta signatures marked donors with CMV infection and the matching HLA.

MiXCR, applied by TCRdb to the reads, yields one record per CDR3 protein. Of about 89,000 distinct CDR3 sequences listed, less than 30% were seen once; the top ten hold roughly 71%. The sequenced sample was CD8+ T cells from cultured PBMCs, obtained from culture after CMV antigen stimulation. This sequence was found in a human donor in good health (CMV status not recorded). Some clones in this sample may be carry-over from other donors' samples.

This chain's CDR3 is CATSETGYTEAFF. The CDR3 nucleotides read TGTGCCACCAGTGAAACAGGGTACACTGAAGCTTTCTTT. The chain recombines TRBV24-1 with TRBJ1-1; D may be TRBD1 (6 bases). Germline assignment: CDR1 KGHDR and CDR2 SFDVKD. The CDR3 loop spans 13 amino acids. V lost 4 bases and J 3 bases, leaving 8 bases between the germline ends.